Sequencing of this TCR beta chain was carried out in a study of blood T cell repertoires in COVID-19. Study at large: Sites in the United States, Italy and Spain provided acute and convalescent COVID-19 samples.

The V and J ends lost 2 bases and 0 bases, in that order; junction bases with no gene match: 8. This CDR3 comprises 18 residues. CDR1 is SGHAT, CDR2 FQNNGV, per germline. The table came from immunoSEQ multiplex PCR; TCRdb's copy has only in-frame clones and leaves some out. Found here are fewer than 450,000 clones, about 90% of them singletons; the top ten hold less than 3.5%. What was sequenced was peripheral blood. V usage is TRBV11-2 and J usage is TRBJ2-1; 9 bases are a match to TRBD1. The receptor comes from a woman between 18 and 30 years old who had recovered from COVID-19. The CDR3 bases are TGTGCCAGCAGCTTATTAGGTGGGACAGGGTTCTCCTACAATGAGCAGTTCTTC. The encoded protein is CASSLLGGTGFSYNEQFF.